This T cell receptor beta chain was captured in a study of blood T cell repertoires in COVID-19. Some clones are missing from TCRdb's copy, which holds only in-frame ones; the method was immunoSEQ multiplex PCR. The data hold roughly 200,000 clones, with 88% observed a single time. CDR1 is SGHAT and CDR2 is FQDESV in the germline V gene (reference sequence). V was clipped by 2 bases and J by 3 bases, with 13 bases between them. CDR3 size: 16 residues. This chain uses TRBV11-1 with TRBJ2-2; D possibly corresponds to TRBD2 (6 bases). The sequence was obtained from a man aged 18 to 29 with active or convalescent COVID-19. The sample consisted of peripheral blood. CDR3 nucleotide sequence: TGTGCCAGCAGCTTAATGGGCCGGGGGTACACCGGGGAGCTGTTTTTT. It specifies CASSLMGRGYTGELFF.